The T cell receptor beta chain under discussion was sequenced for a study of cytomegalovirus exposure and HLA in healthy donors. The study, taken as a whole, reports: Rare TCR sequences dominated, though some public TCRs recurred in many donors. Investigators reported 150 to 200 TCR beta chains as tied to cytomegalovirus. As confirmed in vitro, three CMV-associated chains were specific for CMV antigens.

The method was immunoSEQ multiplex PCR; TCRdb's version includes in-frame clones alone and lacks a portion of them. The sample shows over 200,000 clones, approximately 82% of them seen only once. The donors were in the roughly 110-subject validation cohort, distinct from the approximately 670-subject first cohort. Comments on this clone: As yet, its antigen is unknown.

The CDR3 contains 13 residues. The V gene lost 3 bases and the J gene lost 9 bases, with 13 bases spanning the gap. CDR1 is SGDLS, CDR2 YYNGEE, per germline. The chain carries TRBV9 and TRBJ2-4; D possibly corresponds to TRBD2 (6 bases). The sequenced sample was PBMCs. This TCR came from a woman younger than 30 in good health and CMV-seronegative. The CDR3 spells CASSEMEGSIQYF. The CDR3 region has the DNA TGTGCCAGCAGCGAAATGGAGGGGAGCATTCAGTACTTC.